Listed below are T cell receptor beta chains from one sample, sequenced in a study of T cell repertoires in ileal Crohn's disease. Method: immunoSEQ multiplex PCR; TCRdb's copy keeps in-frame clones and lacks some. The repertoire consists of about 1,400 clones, with 60% to 85% occurring once and the leading ten covering roughly an eighth. The sample taken for sequencing was ileal tissue. Receptor source: an adult with Crohn's disease. Both conserved end residues are part of each CDR3. The D gene is left open where the match is weak. Rows may omit the clone size; those that give it use once, few, many or a size class.

j_call,d_call,v_call,cdr3_length,clone_size,cdr3_nt,cdr3_aa
TRBJ1-1,TRBD1,TRBV28,16,NA,TGTGCCAGCAGTTCAGCACAGGGGGGAGGCAACACTGAAGCTTTCTTT,CASSSAQGGGNTEAFF
TRBJ2-1,TRBD1,TRBV11-2,15,NA,TGTGCCAGCAGCTTAGGGGACAGGGTATACAATGAGCAGTTCTTC,CASSLGDRVYNEQFF
TRBJ1-2,NA,TRBV4-1,12,few,TGCGCCAGCAGCCACGGGAACTATGGCTACACCTTC,CASSHGNYGYTF
TRBJ1-5,NA,TRBV6-1,15,NA,TGTGCCAGCAGTGCCTACAGAGATAGCAATCAGCCCCAGCATTTT,CASSAYRDSNQPQHF
TRBJ2-5,NA,TRBV5-1,13,NA,TGCGCCAGCAGCTTGGCCCTGGCAGAGACCCAGTACTTC,CASSLALAETQYF
TRBJ1-1,NA,TRBV11-3,13,NA,TGTGCCAGCAGCTTTTTCTTAAACACTGAAGCTTTCTTT,CASSFFLNTEAFF
TRBJ2-3,NA,TRBV4-1,14,few,TGCGCCAGCAGCCGAGACACCGACACAGATACGCAGTATTTT,CASSRDTDTDTQYF
TRBJ1-1,TRBD1,TRBV5-1,21,NA,TGCGCCAGCAGCCCCGGGCTTTTTCCGACAGGGGAAGAGGGTATGAACACTGAAGCTTTCTTT,CASSPGLFPTGEEGMNTEAFF
TRBJ2-7,TRBD1,TRBV7-9,13,NA,TGTGCCAGCAGCAGAAGGGACAGCCACGAGCAGTACTTC,CASSRRDSHEQYF
TRBJ2-7,NA,TRBV5-6,13,few,TGTGCCAGCAGCTTAGGGAACCCATACGAGCAGTACTTC,CASSLGNPYEQYF
TRBJ2-7,NA,TRBV6-6,14,NA,TGTGCCACCACGAGGGAGGGGGCGATCTACGAGCAGTACTTC,CATTREGAIYEQYF
TRBJ1-2,NA,TRBV5-1,14,NA,TGCGCCAGCAGCCTGGAGGGGGGGAGTTTTGGCTACACCTTC,CASSLEGGSFGYTF
TRBJ2-7,TRBD1,TRBV7-8,14,once,TGTGCCAGCAGCTTCTCGGGACAGTCCTACGAGCAGTACTTC,CASSFSGQSYEQYF
TRBJ1-4,NA,TRBV30,11,few,TGTGCCTGGAGTGTAGGCAGCGGACTGTTTTTT,CAWSVGSGLFF
TRBJ1-1,TRBD1,TRBV28,12,NA,TGTGCCAGCAGTTTGGGACAGATAAAAGCTTTCTTT,CASSLGQIKAFF
TRBJ2-2,NA,TRBV10-2,13,NA,TGCGCCAGCAGTGAAAACCCATACGGGGAGCTGTTTTTT,CASSENPYGELFF
TRBJ2-5,NA,TRBV5-6,13,once,TGTGCCAGCAGCTTGGTGCCGGGCGAGACCCAGTACTTC,CASSLVPGETQYF
TRBJ2-5,NA,TRBV30,13,large,TGTGCCTCCAACCCCCAGGGAAGAGAGACCCAGTACTTC,CASNPQGRETQYF
TRBJ2-5,NA,TRBV5-4,15,NA,TGTGCCAGCAGCTTGGGCGGGGTCAAAGAAGAGACCCAGTACTTC,CASSLGGVKEETQYF
TRBJ2-5,TRBD2,TRBV7-9,17,NA,TGTGCCAGCAGCCGGCGTACTAGCGGGGGAACTCAAGAGACCCAGTACTTC,CASSRRTSGGTQETQYF
TRBJ1-4,TRBD1,TRBV5-1,16,NA,TGCGCCAGCAGCTCGACACCGGGACAGGCTAATGAAAAACTGTTTTTT,CASSSTPGQANEKLFF
TRBJ2-7,NA,TRBV6-6,14,once,TGTGCCAGCAGTTACGAGGGGGGCGGTTACGAGCAGTACTTC,CASSYEGGGYEQYF
TRBJ2-2,NA,TRBV27,14,few,TGTGCCAGCAGTCTAGGGCAGGGGACCGGGGAGCTGTTTTTT,CASSLGQGTGELFF
TRBJ2-7,NA,TRBV19,11,NA,TGTGCCAGTAGCACCCTTTACGAGCAGTACTTC,CASSTLYEQYF
TRBJ1-1,TRBD1,TRBV7-9,14,NA,TGTGCCAGCAGCTCACAGGGGGACCTTAGTGAAGCTTTCTTT,CASSSQGDLSEAFF
TRBJ1-2,NA,TRBV14,16,NA,TGTGCCAGCAGCCAAGATATAGTCGGGGGGCGAAGAGGCTACACCTTC,CASSQDIVGGRRGYTF
TRBJ2-2,NA,TRBV6-1,14,NA,TGTGCCAGCAGTTTGGATTCGAACACCGGGGAGCTGTTTTTT,CASSLDSNTGELFF
TRBJ1-1,NA,TRBV6-6,14,NA,TGTGCCAGCACCGCCCCCAGGAAAGGGGCTGAAGCTTTCTTT,CASTAPRKGAEAFF
TRBJ2-1,NA,TRBV7-8,15,NA,TGTGCCAGCAGCCCCAGACAGAAGTCCTACAATGAGCAGTTCTTC,CASSPRQKSYNEQFF
TRBJ2-5,TRBD2,TRBV5-4,19,few,TGTGCCAGCAGCTTGGCTCCCCTAGCGGGGGGGCGGGGTGTGGAGACCCAGTACTTC,CASSLAPLAGGRGVETQYF
TRBJ2-3,TRBD1,TRBV7-9,15,NA,TGTGCCAGCAGCCCGGTGGACAGGGTGGGTGATACGCAGTATTTT,CASSPVDRVGDTQYF
TRBJ1-1,TRBD1,TRBV2,16,NA,TGTGCCAGCAGTGGGGACAGGGGGCATAGTGGCACTGAAGCTTTCTTT,CASSGDRGHSGTEAFF
TRBJ2-2,NA,TRBV11-2,15,NA,TGTGCCAGCAGCCTAGATATTAGGGACACCGGGGAGCTGTTTTTT,CASSLDIRDTGELFF
TRBJ1-2,NA,TRBV7-9,14,NA,TGTGCCAGCAGTCCAGTGTTGGTTAACTATGGCTACACCTTC,CASSPVLVNYGYTF
TRBJ1-4,TRBD1,TRBV5-1,15,few,TGCGCCAGCAGCGATGAGAGGACAGGGGGAGAAAAACTGTTTTTT,CASSDERTGGEKLFF
TRBJ2-7,NA,TRBV7-9,13,NA,TGTGCCAGCAGCTCGACAGTCTCCTACGAGCAGTACTTC,CASSSTVSYEQYF
TRBJ2-5,NA,TRBV27,14,NA,TGTGCCAGCAGTTCCGTAAGGTACCAAGAGACCCAGTACTTC,CASSSVRYQETQYF
TRBJ2-3,TRBD2,TRBV18,16,NA,TGTGCCAGCTCACCAGGACTAGCGGGGGTCAAAGATACGCAGTATTTT,CASSPGLAGVKDTQYF